This T cell receptor (beta chain) was recorded in a study of cytomegalovirus exposure and HLA in healthy donors (dated by TCRdb to about 2017). As for the study more broadly: An earlier analysis of 587 of the donors reported roughly 300 Gb of sequence data and roughly 120 million unique TCR beta sequences obtained from about 179 million T cells. HLA typing included class I and class II loci at four-digit resolution. Of the roughly 400 genotyped donors, 81% fell in the genetic ancestry cluster associated with self-reported Caucasian donors. Every discovery cohort repertoire had been produced on one sequencing platform. An earlier analysis of several hundred of the donors applied high-throughput TCR beta sequencing to assess whether each TCR beta V gene segment acted as functional or pseudogenic. Genome-wide SNP genotypes for about 60% of the roughly 670 donors were used in a later genetic analysis, which treated that subset as a discovery cohort. An early release that covered about 600 HLA-typed donors contained about 300 gigabases of sequencing data and roughly 84 million unique TCR sequences. Typing coverage differed by locus: A, B, C, DRB1 and DQB1 were typed in roughly 629-630 donors, DQA1 in roughly 500, DPA1 in over 600, and DPB1 in just under 480. Along with the approximately 650-subject first cohort, a separate validation cohort of over a hundred different subjects was used. A later analysis re-examined previously published TCR beta repertoires from about 670 donors and added high-resolution HLA genotyping to investigate patterns of TCR occurrence. Among a few hundred genotyped donors of the cohort, an average of approximately 240,000 unique TCR beta nucleotide sequences were sequenced per donor, roughly 20% of them non-productive. In the later analysis, no new phenotypic data were used to find candidate immune exposures; instead, reliance was placed on TCR beta sequences and their occurrence across donors. The study used immunosequencing to profile the T cell repertoires of approximately 640 subjects and linked those repertoires to cytomegalovirus serostatus. Because of strong linkage in the cohort, 4 to 6 DR-DQ haplotypes were treated as single units for association and clustering. High-throughput TCR immunosequencing, statistical association of individual TCRs with disease status, and machine learning were combined to predict cytomegalovirus infection status. Alongside the repertoire data, information on donor age, sex, ethnicity and CMV serostatus was compiled. The aim of the study was to test whether cataloging public T cell receptors could identify signatures of past pathogen exposure.

Library construction relied on the immunoSEQ multiplex PCR assay. The multiplex PCR relied on a mix of 60 forward primers for TCR Vbeta segments and 13 reverse primers for TCR Jbeta segments. A multiplex PCR assay on genomic DNA amplified the CDR3 region of rearranged TCR beta genes. The amplified TCR beta libraries were sequenced on the Illumina HiSeq System as 87-base-pair reads. In the original analysis: A later analysis counted about 82 million unique TCR beta chains across the 600 to 850 repertoires, and around 9.9 million of these chains were shared by at least two donors. A nearest-neighbor algorithm error-corrected the raw reads and collapsed the reads into unique sequences, merging closely related sequences to remove PCR and sequencing errors. CDR3 sequences were aligned to IMGT reference sequences to assign V, D and J gene segments. For a sequence to be retained, at least a six-nucleotide match to both a V gene segment and a J gene segment was required. Rearrangements were classified as productive when the CDR3 lacked stop codons and remained in frame with V and J, and all other rearrangements were classified as non-productive. CDR3 was defined by IMGT convention, running from the second conserved V-encoded cysteine to the conserved J-encoded phenylalanine. The earlier analysis of about 570 of the donors excluded any sequence lacking an unambiguous match to a single V gene segment. In an earlier analysis of approximately 560 of the donors, a V segment was called functional when productive rearrangements were above 56.7%, and segregating when the standard deviation between donors exceeded 5%. A statistical classification framework was built for diagnosing cytomegalovirus status from the catalog of TCR beta chain sequences. In a later analysis, V and J genes were assigned by comparing TCR nucleotide sequences against IMGT/GENE-DB human TR gene sequences. In a later analysis, CDR3 sequences and most-parsimonious VDJ recombination scenarios were assigned using the TCRdist pipeline. A later analysis defined each TCR beta chain by its CDR3 amino acid sequence plus V-gene family, and excluded reads lacking a unique V-gene family. A later analysis removed 592 highly shared, low-generation-probability nucleotide sequences to deal with suspected cross-contamination and a sequencing artifact. For each public chain, a later analysis derived a clonal expansion index from normalized ranks of inferred template counts within each repertoire. Generation probabilities in a later analysis came from a VDJ recombination model fitted to out-of-frame rearrangements, and those results were checked against IGoR. In a later analysis, hypergeometric tests were used to score TCR-TCR, TCR-HLA and TCR-CMV co-occurrence, with a repertoire-size bias correction applied to TCR pairs. A later analysis estimated false discovery rates by permuting HLA or CMV assignments 20 times. In a later analysis, co-occurring TCRs were grouped with DBSCAN, and TCRdist sequence similarity was added when clustering was performed within HLA-allele-positive subsets. For co-occurrence clustering, repertoires with fewer than 30,000 or more than 120,000 public chains were excluded, along with about five repertoires with anomalous nucleotide sharing. Here the immuneACCESS table is served through TCRdb, limited to in-frame sequences with V and J called. Missing clones are a known gap in these copies; in checked studies unresolved V genes cover under half, and the rest lacks a known reason. V and J calls and clone size are given by that table; D and trimming were obtained from the DNA. For this sample there are 130,000 to 150,000 clones; 68% appear just once. The ten largest clones represent about 4.7% of the sample.

The junction shows trimming of 5 bases on V and 1 base on J, plus 11 bases between the germline ends. The germline V gene specifies MNHEY as CDR1 and SVGAGI as CDR2. CDR3 length: 14 amino acids, cysteine to phenylalanine. Only the CDR3 DNA stays, 42 bases, in frame from base 1. Concerning this clone itself: Its antigen has not been determined. Base qualities were left out, and no much larger clone turns up one base away.

What the study reported, not specific to this receptor: A further reported finding was that TCR beta sequences accurately predicted the HLA-A and HLA-B alleles for most subjects in the first cohort. In a later analysis, most CMV-associated TCR beta chains were found to appear HLA-restricted, with HLA associations seemingly driven largely by CMV exposure. The study gave a list of some 150 TCR beta chains associated with cytomegalovirus. The authors suggested that the approach could potentially be extended to other disease states and immunological phenotypes. When HLA alleles, especially DR and DQ, strongly co-occurred, TCR associations were difficult to assign to individual alleles. Most TCR sequences were observed very rarely across donors, whereas some public TCRs were present in many individuals. A later genetic analysis reported fewer N-insertions in productive TCRs among donors in an Asian-associated ancestry cluster than the approximately 700-donor mean. Correlated functional status among segregating V segments might be attributable to linkage disequilibrium, but an unknown experimental factor could not be ruled out. Because the 87-base-pair reads could not distinguish some IMGT-functional V segments, including TRBV6-2 and TRBV6-3, those segments were excluded. Specific HLA alleles were associated with 18,000 or so TCR beta sequences at a false discovery rate of 0.05 in a later analysis. According to a later analysis, parvovirus B19, influenza, CMV and Epstein-Barr virus appeared linked to several top co-occurrence clusters. A later analysis found that TCR association rates varied across HLA loci, with DRB1 alleles showing the most associated TCRs and HLA-C alleles the fewest. Because some donors lacked HLA typing at each locus, the association tests relied only on the typed subset. A group of highly shared sequence variants was considered likely to be a technical artifact of the sequencing pipeline. Sequencing depth was assumed to be roughly uniform across donors in the presence/absence analyses, though that assumption may not hold. In this cohort, only TCR beta chains were sequenced, and detectable features were limited by the absence of alpha or paired-chain data. The classifier was reported to diagnose cytomegalovirus status with high specificity and sensitivity in both the original cohort and the validation cohort. In a later genetic analysis, a missense DCLRE1C variant was associated with V-gene and J-gene trimming of TCR beta chains, and the association was replicated in an independent cohort. In vitro tests confirmed that a few of the cytomegalovirus-associated TCR beta chains recognize cytomegalovirus antigens. The only immune exposure information available for the cohort was CMV serostatus. Because counts were too low, about 15 rarely observed V segments, including chromosome 9 orphons, were left out of the earlier analysis of a few hundred of the donors. An earlier analysis of 450 to 750 of the donors showed that most TCR beta V segments appeared in productive rearrangements either about 87% or about 30% of the time, which broadly matched IMGT annotations. A later analysis found that HLA-associated TCR beta chains were more clonally expanded and had lower generation probabilities than equally common non-associated chains.

The cohort consisted of 600 to 700 healthy bone marrow donors. At the time of sampling, all cohort members were nominally healthy, though unrecorded immune exposures were likely present. The donor was CMV seronegative and belonged to the group of 380 or so seronegative cohort members. Every donor gave a peripheral blood sample, and the peripheral blood mononuclear cells from that sample were used for TCR beta sequencing. Genomic DNA extraction from the blood cell samples was performed with the Qiagen DNeasy Blood Extraction Kit. This TCR was sampled from a man aged 55 to 69 in good health and CMV-seronegative. Sequencing was carried out using PBMCs. The chain couples TRBV6-5 to TRBJ1-1, with TRBD1 tentatively as D gene (6 bases match). The sequenced DNA: TGTGCCAGCAGTGGACAGACAGGGAACACTGAAGCTTTCTTT. This codes for CASSGQTGNTEAFF.